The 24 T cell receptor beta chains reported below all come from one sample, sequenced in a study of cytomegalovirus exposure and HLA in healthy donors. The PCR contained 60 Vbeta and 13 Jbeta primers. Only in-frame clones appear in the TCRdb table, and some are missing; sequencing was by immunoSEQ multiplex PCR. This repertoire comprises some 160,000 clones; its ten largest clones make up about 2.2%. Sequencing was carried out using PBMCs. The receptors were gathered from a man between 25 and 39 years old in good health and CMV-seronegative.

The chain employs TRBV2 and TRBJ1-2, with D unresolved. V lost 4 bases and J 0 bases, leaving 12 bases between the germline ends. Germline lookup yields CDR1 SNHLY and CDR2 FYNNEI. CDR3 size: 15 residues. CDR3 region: CASSGRDLANYGYTF. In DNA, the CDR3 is TGTGCCAGCAGTGGGCGGGATCTAGCTAACTATGGCTACACCTTC.

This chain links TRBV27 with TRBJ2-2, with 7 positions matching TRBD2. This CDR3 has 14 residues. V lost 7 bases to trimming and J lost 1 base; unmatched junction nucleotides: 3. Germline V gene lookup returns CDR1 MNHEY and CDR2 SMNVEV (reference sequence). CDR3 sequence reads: CASTWGGNTGELFF. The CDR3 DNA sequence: TGTGCCAGCACCTGGGGGGGGAACACCGGGGAGCTGTTTTTT.

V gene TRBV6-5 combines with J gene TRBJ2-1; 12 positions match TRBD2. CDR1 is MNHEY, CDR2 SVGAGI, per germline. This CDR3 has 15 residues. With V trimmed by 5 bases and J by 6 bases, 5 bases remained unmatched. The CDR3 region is CASSHLAGGGNEQFF. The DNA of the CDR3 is TGTGCCAGCAGTCATCTAGCGGGAGGGGGCAATGAGCAGTTCTTC.

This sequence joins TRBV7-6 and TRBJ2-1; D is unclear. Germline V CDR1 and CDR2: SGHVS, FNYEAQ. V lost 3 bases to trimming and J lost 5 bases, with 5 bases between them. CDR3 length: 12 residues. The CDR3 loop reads CASSLYNNEQFF. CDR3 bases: TGTGCCAGCAGCTTGTACAACAATGAGCAGTTCTTC.

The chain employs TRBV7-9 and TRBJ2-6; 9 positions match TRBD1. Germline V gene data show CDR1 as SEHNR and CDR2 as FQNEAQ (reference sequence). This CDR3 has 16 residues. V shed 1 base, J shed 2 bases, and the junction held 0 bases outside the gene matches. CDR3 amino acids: CASSLDRGPGANVLTF. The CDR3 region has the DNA TGTGCCAGCAGCTTAGACAGGGGGCCTGGGGCCAACGTCCTGACTTTC.

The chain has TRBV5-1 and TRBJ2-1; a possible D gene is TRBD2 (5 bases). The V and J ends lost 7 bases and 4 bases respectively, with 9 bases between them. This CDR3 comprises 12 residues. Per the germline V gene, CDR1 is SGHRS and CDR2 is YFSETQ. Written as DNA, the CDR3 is TGCGCCAGCTCGACGGGGTACAATGAGCAGTTCTTC. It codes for CASSTGYNEQFF.

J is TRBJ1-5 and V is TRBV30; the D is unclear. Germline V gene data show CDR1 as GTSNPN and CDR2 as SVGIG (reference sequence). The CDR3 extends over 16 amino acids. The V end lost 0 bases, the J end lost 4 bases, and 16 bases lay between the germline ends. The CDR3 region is CAWSVQWGAVNQPQHF. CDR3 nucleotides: TGTGCCTGGAGTGTACAGTGGGGAGCCGTAAATCAGCCCCAGCATTTT.

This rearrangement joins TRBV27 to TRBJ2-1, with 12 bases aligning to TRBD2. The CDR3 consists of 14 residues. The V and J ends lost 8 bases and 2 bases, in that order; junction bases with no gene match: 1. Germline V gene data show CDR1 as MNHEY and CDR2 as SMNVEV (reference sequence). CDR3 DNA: TGTGCCAGCGGACTAGCGGGGACCTACAATGAGCAGTTCTTC. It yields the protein CASGLAGTYNEQFF.

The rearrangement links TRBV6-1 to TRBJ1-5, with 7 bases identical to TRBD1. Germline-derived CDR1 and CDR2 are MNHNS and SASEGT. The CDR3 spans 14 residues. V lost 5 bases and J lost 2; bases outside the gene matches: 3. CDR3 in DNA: TGTGCCAGCAGTACAGACAGGGGCAATCAGCCCCAGCATTTT. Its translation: CASSTDRGNQPQHF.

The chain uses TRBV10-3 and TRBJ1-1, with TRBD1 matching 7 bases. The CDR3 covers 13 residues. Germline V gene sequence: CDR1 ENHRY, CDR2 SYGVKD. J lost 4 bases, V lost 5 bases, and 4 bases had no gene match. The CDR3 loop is CAISFDRVTEAFF. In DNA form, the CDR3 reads TGTGCCATCAGTTTTGACAGGGTCACTGAAGCTTTCTTT.

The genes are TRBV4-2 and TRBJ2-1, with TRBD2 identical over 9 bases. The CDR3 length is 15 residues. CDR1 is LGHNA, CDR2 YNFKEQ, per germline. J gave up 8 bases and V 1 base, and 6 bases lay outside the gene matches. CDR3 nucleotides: TGTGCCAGCAGCCAAGTCCTAGCGGGATCGGATGAGCAGTTCTTC. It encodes CASSQVLAGSDEQFF.

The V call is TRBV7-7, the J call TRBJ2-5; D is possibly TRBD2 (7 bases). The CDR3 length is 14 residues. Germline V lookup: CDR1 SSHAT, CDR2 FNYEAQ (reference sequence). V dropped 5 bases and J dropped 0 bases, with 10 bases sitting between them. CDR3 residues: CASSQGGDQETQYF. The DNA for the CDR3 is TGTGCCAGCAGCCAAGGGGGGGACCAAGAGACCCAGTACTTC.

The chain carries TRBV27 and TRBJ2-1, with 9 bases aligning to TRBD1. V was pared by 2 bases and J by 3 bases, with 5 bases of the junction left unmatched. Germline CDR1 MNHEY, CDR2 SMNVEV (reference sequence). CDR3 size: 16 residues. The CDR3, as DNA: TGTGCCAGCAGTTTAACCGGGACAGGGTTCTACAATGAGCAGTTCTTC. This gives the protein CASSLTGTGFYNEQFF.

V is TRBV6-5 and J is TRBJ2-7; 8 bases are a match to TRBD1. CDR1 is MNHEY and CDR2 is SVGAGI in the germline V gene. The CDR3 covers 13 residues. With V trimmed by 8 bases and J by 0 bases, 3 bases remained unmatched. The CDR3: CASSGGLSYEQYF. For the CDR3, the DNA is TGTGCCAGCTCAGGGGGCCTCTCCTACGAGCAGTACTTC.

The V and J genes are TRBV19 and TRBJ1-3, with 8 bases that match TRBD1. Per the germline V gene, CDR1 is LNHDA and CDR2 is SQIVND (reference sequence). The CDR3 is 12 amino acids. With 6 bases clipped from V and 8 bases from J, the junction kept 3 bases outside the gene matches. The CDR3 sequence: CASRDRAYTIYF. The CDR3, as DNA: TGTGCCAGTAGGGACAGGGCCTACACCATATATTTT.

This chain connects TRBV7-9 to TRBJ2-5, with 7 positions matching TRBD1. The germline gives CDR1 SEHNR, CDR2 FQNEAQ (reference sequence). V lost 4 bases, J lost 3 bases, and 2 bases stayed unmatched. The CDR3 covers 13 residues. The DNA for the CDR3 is TGTGCCAGCAGCTCACAGGGGAAAGAGACCCAGTACTTC. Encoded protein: CASSSQGKETQYF.

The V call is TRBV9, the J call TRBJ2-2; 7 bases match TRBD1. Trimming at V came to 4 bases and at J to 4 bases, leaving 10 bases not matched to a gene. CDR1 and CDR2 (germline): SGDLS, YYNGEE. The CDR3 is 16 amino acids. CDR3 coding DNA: TGTGCCAGCAGCACTAAGACAGGGATCGGCACCGGGGAGCTGTTTTTT. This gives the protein CASSTKTGIGTGELFF. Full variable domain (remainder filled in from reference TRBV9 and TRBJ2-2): DSGVTQTPKHLITATGQRVTLRCSPRSGDLSVYWYQQSLDQGLQFLIQYYNGEERAKGNILERFSAQQFPDLHSELNLSSLELGDSALYFCASSTKTGIGTGELFFGEGSRLTVL.

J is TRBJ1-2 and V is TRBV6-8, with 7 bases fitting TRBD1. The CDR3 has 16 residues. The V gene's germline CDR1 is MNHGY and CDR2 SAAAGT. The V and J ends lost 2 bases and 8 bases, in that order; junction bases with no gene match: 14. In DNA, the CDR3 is TGTGCCAGCAGTTACACGGGGGAGAGGGGGCTTTGGGGCTACACCTTC. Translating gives CASSYTGERGLWGYTF.

The CDR3 DNA follows: TGTGCCAGCAGTTCTCACGCCGGTTCGGGGCAGTACTTC. Translated: CASSSHAGSGQYF. The V and J genes are TRBV7-2 and TRBJ2-7; D call uncertain. This CDR3 is built from 13 residues. The germline V gene encodes CDR1 SGHTA and CDR2 FQGNSA. The V gene lost 6 bases and the J gene lost 9 bases, with 18 bases spanning the gap. The whole variable domain, filled in from reference TRBV7-2 and TRBJ2-7, reads GAGVSQSPSNKVTEKGKDVELRCDPISGHTALYWYRQSLGQGLEFLIYFQGNSAPDKSGLPSDRFSAERTGGSVSTLTIQRTQQEDSAVYLCASSSHAGSGQYFGPGTRLTVT.

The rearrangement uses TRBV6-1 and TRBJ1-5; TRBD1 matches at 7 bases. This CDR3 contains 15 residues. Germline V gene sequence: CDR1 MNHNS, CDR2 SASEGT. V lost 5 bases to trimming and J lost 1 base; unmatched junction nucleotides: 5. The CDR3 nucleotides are TGTGCCAGCAGTACCTCGGGACAGAGCAATCAGCCCCAGCATTTT. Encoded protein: CASSTSGQSNQPQHF.

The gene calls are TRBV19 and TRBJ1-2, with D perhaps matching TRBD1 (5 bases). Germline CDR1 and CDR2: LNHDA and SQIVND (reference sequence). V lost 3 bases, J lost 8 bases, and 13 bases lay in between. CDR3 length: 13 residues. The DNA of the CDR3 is TGTGCCAGTAGTATGGTGGGGCTCGGCGGCTACACCTTC. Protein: CASSMVGLGGYTF.

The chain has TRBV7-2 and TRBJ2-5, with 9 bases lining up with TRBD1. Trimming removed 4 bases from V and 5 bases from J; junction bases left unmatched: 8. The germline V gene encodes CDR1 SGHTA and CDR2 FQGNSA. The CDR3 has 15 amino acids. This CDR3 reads CASSWGTGLLETQYF. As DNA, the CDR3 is TGTGCCAGCAGCTGGGGGACAGGGTTGCTCGAGACCCAGTACTTC.

Here the CDR3 DNA reads TGCGCCAGCAGCTTAGGGACAGGGGTAGTTTCGAAGACTGAAGCTTTCTTT. It translates to CASSLGTGVVSKTEAFF. This chain links TRBV5-1 with TRBJ1-1, with 10 bases fitting TRBD1. The CDR3 runs to 17 residues. From germline, CDR1 is SGHRS and CDR2 YFSETQ. Trimming cost V 2 bases and J 5 bases; bases outside gene matches: 12.

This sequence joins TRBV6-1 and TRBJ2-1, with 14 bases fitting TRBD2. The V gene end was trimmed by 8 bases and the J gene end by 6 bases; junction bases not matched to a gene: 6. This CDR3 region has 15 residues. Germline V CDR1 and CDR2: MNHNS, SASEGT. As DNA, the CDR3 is TGTGCCAGCTCCCGGGGACTAGCGGGAGCCAATGAGCAGTTCTTC. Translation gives CASSRGLAGANEQFF.